This entry lists 25 T cell receptor beta chains sequenced from one sample in a study of T cells in narcolepsy. Profiling relied on immunoSEQ multiplex PCR, and the TCRdb table lists in-frame clones only, not all of them. This sample carries around 18,000 clones, approximately 77% of them seen once, and the ten largest clones take 11% to 15%. Sequencing was carried out using CD45RA- memory CD8+ T cells from PBMCs. These receptors were obtained from a human donor with narcolepsy.

This clone was counted only a few times. The chain carries TRBV9 and TRBJ1-2, with 7 nucleotides matching TRBD1. The germline gives CDR1 SGDLS, CDR2 YYNGEE. The CDR3 extends over 14 amino acids. Trimming cost V 7 bases and J 0 bases; bases outside gene matches: 6. CDR3 amino acids: CASGETGSNYGYTF. For the CDR3, the DNA is TGTGCCAGCGGGGAGACAGGGTCTAACTATGGCTACACCTTC.

This sequence joins TRBV4-1 and TRBJ2-7; perhaps TRBD1 as D (5 bases). V lost 0 bases and J lost 5, with 14 bases in between. The CDR3 runs 15 residues. CDR1 is MGHRA, CDR2 YSYEKL, per germline. The CDR3 DNA reads as TGCGCCAGCAGCCAAGAACTCAGGGCCAACCACGAGCAGTACTTC. Translating it yields CASSQELRANHEQYF.

This chain connects TRBV7-9 to TRBJ2-1; D uncertain. V lost 3 bases and J lost 6, with 9 bases in between. The CDR3 is 13 residues long. Germline CDR1 is SEHNR and CDR2 is FQNEAQ (reference sequence). The CDR3 here is CASSFSGPNEQFF. The CDR3 coding sequence is TGTGCCAGCAGCTTTTCGGGCCCCAATGAGCAGTTCTTC.

The chain employs TRBV7-2 and TRBJ2-7; 7 nucleotides line up with TRBD2. The CDR3 is made up of 15 amino acids. V gave up 4 bases and J gave up 4 bases; unmatched junction bases: 10. Germline loops: CDR1 SGHTA, CDR2 FQGNSA. This chain's CDR3 is CASSYASGMLYEQYF. The CDR3, as DNA: TGTGCCAGCAGCTATGCCAGCGGGATGCTTTACGAGCAGTACTTC.

This clone was seen a single time. The chain links TRBV15 to TRBJ2-5; a weak D match, TRBD2 (6 bases). CDR1 LNHNV and CDR2 YYDKDF come from the germline V gene (reference sequence). V lost 0 bases and J 0 bases, leaving 8 bases between the germline ends. This CDR3 has 15 residues. CDR3: CATSRDRGYQETQYF. Here the CDR3 DNA reads TGTGCCACCAGCAGAGATCGGGGGTACCAAGAGACCCAGTACTTC.

The chain links TRBV28 to TRBJ2-3, with a weak D call TRBD1 (6 bases). Germline V gene sequence: CDR1 MDHEN, CDR2 SYDVKM. This CDR3 has 15 amino acids. V gave up 8 bases and J gave up 5 bases, with 20 bases separating them. The CDR3 region has the DNA TGTGCCAGCCTATACATGACAGGCACCAAAGATACGCAGTATTTT. Translated: CASLYMTGTKDTQYF.

The chain employs TRBV7-9 and TRBJ1-2; 8 bases line up with TRBD1. The CDR3 loop spans 16 amino acids. Germline V gene data show CDR1 as SEHNR and CDR2 as FQNEAQ (reference sequence). After removal of 5 bases from V and 6 bases from J, the junction contained 14 bases not matched to a gene. The CDR3 DNA sequence: TGTGCCAGCAGCCCGGATGGGTCAGGGGGCGCGAATGGCTACACCTTC. Its translation is CASSPDGSGGANGYTF. Combining the CDR3 with reference TRBV7-9 and TRBJ1-2 gives the whole variable domain DTGVSQNPRHKITKRGQNVTFRCDPISEHNRLYWYRQTLGQGPEFLTYFQNEAQLEKSRLLSDRFSAERPKGSFSTLEIQRTEQGDSAMYLCASSPDGSGGANGYTFGSGTRLTVV.

This clone was picked up one time. The chain joins TRBV9 to TRBJ1-1; D call uncertain. Looked up from germline, CDR1 is SGDLS and CDR2 is YYNGEE. V gave up 0 bases and J gave up 4 bases, with 10 bases separating them. This CDR3 contains 14 residues. CDR3 in amino acids: CASSVDGGGTEAFF. CDR3 nucleotide sequence: TGTGCCAGCAGCGTAGACGGTGGCGGCACTGAAGCTTTCTTT.

The rearrangement uses TRBV10-3 and TRBJ2-7; 8 bases line up with TRBD1. The V segment lost 2 bases and the J segment 7 bases; nucleotides outside the gene matches: 10. CDR1 ENHRY and CDR2 SYGVKD come from the germline V gene. This CDR3 is 15 amino acids long. The CDR3 here is CAISEPETGDLEQYF. CDR3 bases: TGTGCCATCAGTGAGCCCGAGACAGGGGATCTGGAGCAGTACTTC.

The chain recombines TRBV11-3 with TRBJ2-1, with 16 bases that match TRBD2. Unmatched junction bases numbered 4, after V lost 5 bases and J lost 0 bases. The germline gives CDR1 SGHNT, CDR2 YENEEA. The CDR3 extends over 18 amino acids. CDR3 amino acids: CASSAGLAGGSSYNEQFF. DNA of the CDR3: TGTGCCAGCAGCGCGGGACTAGCGGGGGGGAGCTCCTACAATGAGCAGTTCTTC.

This clone was seen a few times. The V gene is TRBV30, the J gene TRBJ1-1; unclear D gene. Germline V gives CDR1 GTSNPN, CDR2 SVGIG (reference sequence). The CDR3 length is 13 residues. Deletions cut 2 bases from V and 3 bases from J, with 10 bases between. This CDR3 reads CAWSIQRHTEAFF. The CDR3 DNA follows: TGTGCCTGGAGTATACAGAGACACACTGAAGCTTTCTTT.

This chain links TRBV7-8 with TRBJ2-7; TRBD2 aligns across 10 bases. The germline CDR1 and CDR2 sequences are SGHVS and FQNEAQ. V shed 5 bases, J shed 7 bases, and the junction held 8 bases outside the gene matches. This CDR3 region has 14 residues. CDR3 sequence (DNA): TGTGCCAGCAGCCCCCCTAGCGGGGGCGGGGAGCAGTACTTC. Its translation is CASSPPSGGGEQYF.

The V call is TRBV4-1, the J call TRBJ1-5; D is uncertain. Trimming left V 1 base short and J 6 bases short, with 13 bases between. Germline CDR1 MGHRA, CDR2 YSYEKL. The CDR3 runs 15 residues. The CDR3 DNA follows: TGCGCCAGCAGCCAAGTATCCGGGAATCGTCAGCCCCAGCATTTT. It specifies CASSQVSGNRQPQHF.

Judged by abundance, this clone is medium-sized. At one boundary the junction diverges from the germline segment, which might be a read error. The J gene is TRBJ2-7, the V gene TRBV7-7; TRBD2 might be the D (5 bases). The length of the CDR3 is 15 residues. Germline V CDR1 and CDR2: SSHAT, FNYEAQ (reference sequence). The CDR3 nucleotides are TGTGCTAGCAGCTTAGCGCTTGGGGACTCCTACGAGCAGTACTTC. Residues: CASSLALGDSYEQYF.

In its sample, this clone was seen a few times. The chain combines TRBV9 with TRBJ2-3, with 10 bases identical to TRBD2. Germline V gene data show CDR1 as SGDLS and CDR2 as YYNGEE. The CDR3 loop spans 15 amino acids. V gave up 4 bases and J gave up 4 bases; unmatched junction bases: 6. The CDR3 region is CASSSSGRGADTQYF. The CDR3 DNA reads TGTGCCAGCAGCTCCAGCGGGAGGGGGGCAGATACGCAGTATTTT. Full variable domain (outside the CDR3, taken from reference TRBV9 and TRBJ2-3): DSGVTQTPKHLITATGQRVTLRCSPRSGDLSVYWYQQSLDQGLQFLIQYYNGEERAKGNILERFSAQQFPDLHSELNLSSLELGDSALYFCASSSSGRGADTQYFGPGTRLTVL.

The V and J genes are TRBV11-2 and TRBJ2-7, with D possibly matching TRBD1 (6 bases). The CDR3 has 14 residues. The V gene's germline CDR1 is SGHAT and CDR2 FQNNGV. The V end lost 1 base, the J end lost 6 bases, and 13 bases lay between the germline ends. The CDR3 DNA is TGTGCCAGCAGCTTAGCACAGGGTGGAATCGAGCAGTACTTC. It is translated as CASSLAQGGIEQYF.

In its sample, this clone was seen once. The rearrangement links TRBV6-6 to TRBJ2-7; 7 nucleotides agree with TRBD1. Germline assignment: CDR1 MNHNY and CDR2 SVGAGI (reference sequence). This CDR3 comprises 12 residues. V lost 9 bases and J lost 7; bases outside the gene matches: 9. In DNA, the CDR3 is TGTGCCAGTACCACAGGGGCAGGGGAGCAGTACTTC. This translates into CASTTGAGEQYF.

CDR3 in amino acids: CASSLMRQPYEQYF. The CDR3 DNA is TGTGCCAGCAGCCTTATGCGGCAACCCTACGAGCAGTACTTC. This rearrangement joins TRBV2 to TRBJ2-7; no reliable D call. V was pared by 6 bases and J by 2 bases, with 14 bases between. The CDR3 consists of 14 residues. Germline loops: CDR1 SNHLY, CDR2 FYNNEI.

V gene TRBV5-1 combines with J gene TRBJ2-7; 11 bases are shared with TRBD1. From germline, CDR1 is SGHRS and CDR2 YFSETQ. The CDR3 contains 17 residues. The junction had 13 bases not matched to a gene; V was cut back by 1 base and J by 7 bases. CDR3 DNA sequence: TGCGCCAGCAGCTTGAAACCCCACGGACAGGGGGCAGAGGAGCAGTACTTC. It encodes CASSLKPHGQGAEEQYF.

This clone was found a few times. The V gene is TRBV7-8, the J gene TRBJ1-5; 7 nucleotides line up with TRBD1. The CDR3 spans 14 residues. V gave up 5 bases and J gave up 3 bases; unmatched junction bases: 4. The germline V gene has CDR1 SGHVS and CDR2 FQNEAQ. The chain's CDR3 is CASSVTGNNQPQHF. CDR3 nucleotide sequence: TGTGCCAGCAGCGTGACAGGGAACAATCAGCCCCAGCATTTT.

This clone has a single count. The chain employs TRBV15 and TRBJ2-1, with 7 positions matching TRBD2. Per germline, CDR1 LNHNV and CDR2 YYDKDF (reference sequence). The CDR3 sequence is 13 residues long. The J segment lost 10 bases and the V segment lost 9 bases, leaving 12 bases of the junction unmatched. The DNA for the CDR3 is TGTGCCACTGCACGGGGAGGGTCCCCGGAGCAGTTCTTC. Encoded protein: CATARGGSPEQFF.

The chain employs TRBV6-5 and TRBJ1-5; D gene uncertain. Germline CDR1 reads MNHEY; CDR2 reads SVGAGI. The CDR3 consists of 15 residues. V lost 5 bases, J lost 2 bases, and 13 bases lay in between. The CDR3 is CASSLDPSGNQPQHF. The CDR3 nucleotides read TGTGCCAGCAGTCTCGACCCCTCGGGCAATCAGCCCCAGCATTTT.

A few counts support this clone. The sample has other DNA sequences that encode this CDR3 too. The chain combines TRBV9 with TRBJ2-7, with D possibly TRBD2 on 6 matching bases. This CDR3 contains 15 residues. Trimming removed 0 bases at V and 1 base at J, with 11 bases between. The germline CDR1 and CDR2 sequences are SGDLS and YYNGEE. Written as DNA, the CDR3 is TGTGCCAGCAGCGTAGGGGGGGATGTGTCCTACGAGCAGTACTTC. It encodes CASSVGGDVSYEQYF. Together with reference TRBV9 and TRBJ2-7, the CDR3 gives the full variable domain: DSGVTQTPKHLITATGQRVTLRCSPRSGDLSVYWYQQSLDQGLQFLIQYYNGEERAKGNILERFSAQQFPDLHSELNLSSLELGDSALYFCASSVGGDVSYEQYFGPGTRLTVT.

This clone was seen a handful of times. This chain connects TRBV2 to TRBJ1-2; no clear D. The CDR3 consists of 13 residues. The germline V and J ends were trimmed by 0 bases and 1 base, with 3 bases remaining between them. CDR1 is SNHLY, CDR2 FYNNEI, per germline. The CDR3 reads CASSEAYNYGYTF. CDR3 sequence (DNA): TGTGCCAGCAGTGAAGCCTATAACTATGGCTACACCTTC. The full variable domain, rest sourced from reference TRBV2 and TRBJ1-2, is EPEVTQTPSHQVTQMGQEVILRCVPISNHLYFYWYRQILGQKVEFLVSFYNNEISEKSEIFDDQFSVERPDGSNFTLKIRSTKLEDSAMYFCASSEAYNYGYTFGSGTRLTVV.

This chain links TRBV13 with TRBJ2-7, with D possibly matching TRBD2 (5 bases). Trimming stripped 5 bases from V and 1 base from J, with 9 bases between. This CDR3 spans 13 amino acids. The V gene's germline CDR1 is PRHDT and CDR2 FYEKMQ (reference sequence). In nucleotides, the CDR3 is TGTGCCAGCAGCGCGGGCGCGTCCTACGAGCAGTACTTC. Translating it yields CASSAGASYEQYF.